This T cell receptor beta chain originates from a study of blood T cell repertoires in COVID-19. Study summary: The United States, Italy and Spain provided the acute and convalescent COVID-19 samples.

Recovered status in Cohort 3 required two negative PCRs, clearance, or symptom resolution. The data were produced by immunoSEQ multiplex PCR, yet TCRdb's version contains in-frame clones alone and is incomplete. The sample lists roughly 400,000 clones; roughly nine tenths were seen once. Trimming left V 2 bases short and J 6 bases short, with 14 bases between. The V gene's germline CDR1 is MNHEY and CDR2 SVGAGI. The CDR3 is 15 residues long. The clonotype originates from a young man who had recovered from COVID-19. The chain has TRBV6-5 and TRBJ1-5, with D maybe TRBD1 (6 bases). Material: PBMCs or T cells enriched from blood (not recorded which). Here the CDR3 DNA reads TGTGCCAGCAGTTACCGGGCGGGGGGCGGTCAGCCCCAGCATTTT. As protein: CASSYRAGGGQPQHF.